This T cell receptor beta chain stems from a study of blood T cell repertoires in COVID-19. Across the study: T cells, B-cell-depleted T cells, or PBMCs supplied cDNA or gDNA.

V lost 0 bases and J 0 bases, leaving 12 bases between the germline ends. Looked up from germline, CDR1 is SGHNT and CDR2 is YYREEE (reference sequence). This CDR3 has 16 residues. Per the study methods: How many nucleated cells were present was estimated from reference gene primer amplification. Here immunoSEQ multiplex PCR was the method, and the copy in TCRdb shows in-frame clones only, minus some. The D gene and trimming were derived from the DNA, and the V and J assignments and clone size from that table. Of approximately 28,000 clones in the sample, roughly 90% were seen once. This sequence was found in a man aged 55 to 70 with active COVID-19. Input material: peripheral blood. The chain carries TRBV5-4 and TRBJ1-1; D possibly corresponds to TRBD1 (5 bases). The chain's CDR3 is CASSLGAGNMNTEAFF. CDR3 sequence (DNA): TGTGCCAGCAGCTTGGGGGCAGGGAACATGAACACTGAAGCTTTCTTT.